This passage covers 17 T cell receptor beta chains from one sample sequenced in a study of PD-1 blockade in mismatch repair-deficient tumors. TCRdb keeps only in-frame clones here, not all; method: immunoSEQ multiplex PCR. The sample lists tens of thousands of clones, around four fifths occurring once. The sample here was peripheral blood, taken 2 weeks after starting pembrolizumab. The receptors were gathered from an adult with mismatch repair-deficient cancer.

This clone was detected only once. This chain links TRBV5-1 with TRBJ2-3; 11 positions agree with TRBD2. CDR1 and CDR2 (germline): SGHRS, YFSETQ. The J segment lost 5 bases and the V segment lost 1 base, leaving 0 bases of the junction unmatched. This CDR3 is 14 amino acids long. The chain's CDR3 is CASSLTSGGDTQYF. The DNA for the CDR3 is TGCGCCAGCAGCTTGACTAGCGGGGGAGATACGCAGTATTTT.

The chain combines TRBV7-8 with TRBJ2-7; 7 bases are shared with TRBD2. Germline V gene lookup returns CDR1 SGHVS and CDR2 FQNEAQ. The junction had 13 bases not matched to a gene; V was cut back by 7 bases and J by 4 bases. This CDR3 comprises 15 residues. The CDR3 reads CASTILGGGTYEQYF. As DNA, the CDR3 is TGTGCCAGCACCATCTTGGGGGGGGGTACTTACGAGCAGTACTTC.

The chain combines TRBV30 with TRBJ2-2, with unresolved D. V gave up 4 bases and J gave up 3 bases, with 18 bases separating them. The CDR3 runs 16 residues. Germline V lookup: CDR1 GTSNPN, CDR2 SVGIG (reference sequence). The CDR3, as DNA: TGTGCCTGGATGATCGGAGCGACCACTTACACCGGGGAGCTGTTTTTT. Protein product: CAWMIGATTYTGELFF.

The chain uses TRBV6-1 and TRBJ1-1; perhaps TRBD1 as D (6 bases). Germline lookup yields CDR1 MNHNS and CDR2 SASEGT. The CDR3 is 15 amino acids. The V gene lost 6 bases and the J gene lost 1 base, with 15 bases spanning the gap. The CDR3 spells CASSFSKGGNTEAFF. The DNA of the CDR3 is TGTGCCAGCAGCTTCTCTAAAGGGGGGAACACTGAAGCTTTCTTT.

The chain employs TRBV27 and TRBJ2-7, with no clear D. Germline assignment: CDR1 MNHEY and CDR2 SMNVEV (reference sequence). This CDR3 comprises 11 residues. Trimming took 8 bases from V and 0 from J, leaving 5 bases between them. The CDR3 DNA is TGTGCCAGCTACAGCTCCTACGAGCAGTACTTC. This encodes CASYSSYEQYF.

The V gene is TRBV18, the J gene TRBJ2-3; unclear D gene. The CDR3 length is 15 residues. Per the germline V gene, CDR1 is KGHSH and CDR2 is LQKENI. V was clipped by 1 base and J by 2 bases, with 10 bases between them. The CDR3 region has the DNA TGTGCCAGCTCACCACTCGGGTTATACACAGATACGCAGTATTTT. Its protein is CASSPLGLYTDTQYF.

This rearrangement joins TRBV30 to TRBJ1-5; D might be TRBD1 (5 bases). The germline gives CDR1 GTSNPN, CDR2 SVGIG (reference sequence). Trimming left V 3 bases short and J 5 bases short, with 14 bases between. The CDR3 spans 14 residues. CDR3 region: CAWRAGSSDQPQHF. The CDR3 DNA sequence: TGTGCCTGGAGAGCAGGGTCTTCTGATCAGCCCCAGCATTTT.

The V gene is TRBV6-5, the J gene TRBJ1-2, with TRBD1 as a possible D gene (5 bases). Germline assignment: CDR1 MNHEY and CDR2 SVGAGI. Trimming removed 2 bases at V and 7 bases at J, with 17 bases between. The CDR3 spans 15 residues. The CDR3 region has the DNA TGTGCCAGCAGTTACCGACAGACCAATCCGACTGGCTACACCTTC. Its translation: CASSYRQTNPTGYTF.

This rearrangement joins TRBV29-1 to TRBJ2-1; D possibly matches TRBD1 or TRBD2 (6 bases each). Germline V gene lookup returns CDR1 SQVTM and CDR2 ANQGSEA. Between the trimmed V and J ends, which lost 1 base and 10 bases, there was a span of 17 bases. This CDR3 is built from 14 residues. The CDR3 here is CSVEVGGARGEQFF. As DNA, the CDR3 is TGCAGCGTTGAAGTCGGGGGCGCTCGGGGCGAGCAGTTCTTC.

J is TRBJ1-1 and V is TRBV18; 9 bases are shared with TRBD1. Germline V gene data show CDR1 as KGHSH and CDR2 as LQKENI. With 4 bases clipped from V and 8 bases from J, the junction kept 11 bases outside the gene matches. CDR3 length: 15 residues. The CDR3 nucleotides are TGTGCCAGCTCACGGTCCGGGACAGGGCGATGGGAAGCTTTCTTT. Its translation: CASSRSGTGRWEAFF.

This clone appeared once. The CDR3 region has the DNA TGTGCCAGCAGTTTCGGACTAGCGGGAAGTGAGCAGTACTTC. Encoded protein: CASSFGLAGSEQYF. The chain employs TRBV9 and TRBJ2-7, with 12 positions matching TRBD2. The germline V gene has CDR1 SGDLS and CDR2 YYNGEE. J lost 7 bases, V lost 5 bases, and 7 bases had no gene match. This CDR3 is 14 amino acids long. The whole variable domain, filled in from reference TRBV9 and TRBJ2-7, reads DSGVTQTPKHLITATGQRVTLRCSPRSGDLSVYWYQQSLDQGLQFLIQYYNGEERAKGNILERFSAQQFPDLHSELNLSSLELGDSALYFCASSFGLAGSEQYFGPGTRLTVT.

This rearrangement joins TRBV19 to TRBJ2-7; 9 nucleotides match TRBD2. Germline CDR1 and CDR2: LNHDA and SQIVND (reference sequence). J lost 0 bases, V lost 10 bases, and 4 bases had no gene match. The CDR3 has 13 residues. The CDR3: CATLSGSSYEQYF. DNA for the CDR3: TGTGCCACCCTTAGCGGGAGCTCCTACGAGCAGTACTTC.

This chain uses TRBV11-3 with TRBJ1-2, with TRBD1 matching over 10 bases. This CDR3 contains 14 residues. J lost 2 bases, V lost 10 bases, and 7 bases had no gene match. CDR1 and CDR2 (germline): SGHNT, YENEEA. The CDR3 bases are TGTGCCACGAGCGGGACAGGGGCGAACTATGGCTACACCTTC. Translated: CATSGTGANYGYTF. The whole variable domain, remainder taken from reference TRBV11-3 and TRBJ1-2, is EAGVVQSPRYKIIEKKQPVAFWCNPISGHNTLYWYLQNLGQGPELLIRYENEEAVDDSQLPKDRFSAERLKGVDSTLKIQPAELGDSAVYLCATSGTGANYGYTFGSGTRLTVV.

The rearrangement links TRBV6-4 to TRBJ2-4, with 10 bases fitting TRBD2. V shed 0 bases, J shed 6 bases, and the junction held 2 bases outside the gene matches. The CDR3 length is 15 residues. Germline V gene lookup returns CDR1 MRHNA and CDR2 SNTAGT. CDR3 sequence (DNA): TGTGCCAGCAGTGACTCAGCGGGAGGGCCAAACATTCAGTACTTC. Protein: CASSDSAGGPNIQYF.

The chain employs TRBV10-3 and TRBJ2-3, with D perhaps given as TRBD1 or TRBD2 (6 bases each). The V end lost 5 bases, the J end lost 2 bases, and 11 bases lay between the germline ends. CDR1 and CDR2 from the germline V gene are ENHRY and SYGVKD. This CDR3 contains 14 residues. Here the CDR3 reads CAISQGGSTDTQYF. The CDR3 nucleotides are TGTGCCATCAGTCAAGGGGGGTCCACAGATACGCAGTATTTT.

J is TRBJ2-1 and V is TRBV29-1; no clear D. Between the trimmed V and J ends, which lost 2 bases and 7 bases, there was a span of 3 bases. The CDR3 is made up of 10 amino acids. CDR1 and CDR2 from the germline V gene are SQVTM and ANQGSEA. Written as DNA, the CDR3 is TGCAGCGTTGAACAAAATGAGCAGTTCTTC. It yields the protein CSVEQNEQFF.

V is TRBV2 and J is TRBJ1-2; 8 nucleotides align to TRBD1. CDR1 and CDR2 from the germline V gene are SNHLY and FYNNEI. V was pared by 8 bases and J by 6 bases, with 11 bases of the junction left unmatched. The CDR3 consists of 14 residues. The CDR3: CASGLDRGWDGYTF. CDR3 in DNA: TGTGCCAGCGGTCTCGACAGGGGATGGGATGGCTACACCTTC. The full variable domain, completed using reference TRBV2 and TRBJ1-2, is EPEVTQTPSHQVTQMGQEVILRCVPISNHLYFYWYRQILGQKVEFLVSFYNNEISEKSEIFDDQFSVERPDGSNFTLKIRSTKLEDSAMYFCASGLDRGWDGYTFGSGTRLTVV.